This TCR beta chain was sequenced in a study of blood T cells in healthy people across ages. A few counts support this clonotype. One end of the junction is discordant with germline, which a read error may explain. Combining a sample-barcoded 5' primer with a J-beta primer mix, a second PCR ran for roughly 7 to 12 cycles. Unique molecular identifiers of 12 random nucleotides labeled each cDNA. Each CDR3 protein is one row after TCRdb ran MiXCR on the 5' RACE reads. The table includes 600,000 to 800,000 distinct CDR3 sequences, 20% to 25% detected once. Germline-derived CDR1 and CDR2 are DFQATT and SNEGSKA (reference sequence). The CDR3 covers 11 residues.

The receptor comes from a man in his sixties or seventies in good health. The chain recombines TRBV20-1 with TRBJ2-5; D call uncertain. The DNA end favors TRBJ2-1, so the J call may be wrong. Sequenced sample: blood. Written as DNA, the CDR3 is TGCAGCGCTATTTGGTACAATGAGCAGTTCTTC. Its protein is CSAIWYNEQFF.